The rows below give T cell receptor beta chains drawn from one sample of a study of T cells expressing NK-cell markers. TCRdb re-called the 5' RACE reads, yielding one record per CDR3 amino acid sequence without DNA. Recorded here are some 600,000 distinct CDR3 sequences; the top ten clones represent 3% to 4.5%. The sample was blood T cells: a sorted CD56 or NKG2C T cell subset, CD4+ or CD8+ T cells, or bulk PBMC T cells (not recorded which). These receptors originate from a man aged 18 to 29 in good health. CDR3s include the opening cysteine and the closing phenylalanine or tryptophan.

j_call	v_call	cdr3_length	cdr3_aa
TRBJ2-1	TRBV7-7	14	CASSLGFGNNEQFF
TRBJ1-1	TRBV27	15	CASSALQGMNTEAFF
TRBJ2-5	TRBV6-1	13	CASSEVNRGTQYF
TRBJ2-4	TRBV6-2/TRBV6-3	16	CASSSPGTLAKNIQYF
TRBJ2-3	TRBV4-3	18	CASSQDLAGGRFADTQYF
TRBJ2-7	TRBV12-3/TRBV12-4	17	CASSLAVPGTPTYEQYF
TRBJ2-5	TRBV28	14	CASSLFKGQETQYF
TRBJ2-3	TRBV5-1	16	CASSASGNWYTDTQYF
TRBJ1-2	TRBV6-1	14	CASSTRDRAYGYTF
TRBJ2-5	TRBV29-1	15	CSVHPGQPYEGAQYF